Sequencing of this TCR beta chain was carried out in a study of T cells in Graves' hyperthyroidism and ophthalmopathy. Study results and caveats: Most expanded thyroid clonotypes above 0.001 also appeared in blood. The model foresaw ophthalmopathy a median roughly 6 months prior to onset.

This CDR3 comprises 14 residues. V was trimmed by 0 bases and J by 5 bases, leaving 11 bases between them. Germline CDR1 and CDR2: SGHNT and YYREEE (reference sequence). In regard to this clonotype: As yet, its antigen is unknown.

It was RNA transcripts that yielded the amplified TCR beta CDR3 regions. An initial round of RT-PCR targeting the TCR CDR3 relied on the HTBI primer set. Using its own MiXCR run on the multiplex PCR reads, TCRdb lists one record per CDR3 protein. The table lists about 840,000 distinct CDR3 sequences, approximately 40% of them singletons. For Graves' hyperthyroidism to be stable, ophthalmopathy could not progress within 18 months. The source material was blood. The sequence was collected from a man younger than 35 with Graves' hyperthyroidism. V is TRBV5-4 and J is TRBJ2-5; D is uncertain. In nucleotides, the CDR3 is TGTGCCAGCAGCTTGGGTTCCACTCGGGAGACCCAGTACTTC. It encodes CASSLGSTRETQYF.